The TCR beta chain under discussion was sequenced for a study of cytomegalovirus exposure and HLA in healthy donors. In the PCR, 60 Vbeta and 13 Jbeta primers were used. Profiled with immunoSEQ multiplex PCR; TCRdb holds only in-frame clones, not every one. The sample has roughly 200,000 clones, around 70% seen once. On this clone: The antigen is undetermined.

This CDR3 is 16 amino acids long. Study findings and constraints: TRBV6-2, TRBV6-3 and some other V segments were unresolvable in 87-base-pair reads.

Source material: PBMCs. The J gene is TRBJ1-3, the V gene TRBV21-1. TRBV21-1 is flagged as a pseudogene. The receptor was isolated from a man aged 35 to 55 in good health and CMV-seropositive. CDR3 region: CASSSESPLPGNTIYF. CDR3 nucleotides: TGTGCCAGCAGCAGCGAGAGCCCCTTGCCTGGAAACACCATATATTTT.